Presented here are 29 T cell receptor beta chains from one specimen sequenced in a study of blood T cells in healthy people across ages (dated by TCRdb to the mid-2010s). The library was prepared using 5' RACE. Sequencing was performed on an Illumina HiSeq 2500. A second roughly 7 to 11 cycle PCR used a sample-barcoded 5' primer and a J-beta primer mix. Using fastp at Q25 and MiXCR, TCRdb reprocessed the public reads and kept productive beta chains. When rows share a CDR3 protein, they turn into one entry using the most common DNA and genes. This sample holds about 780,000 distinct CDR3 sequences; more than 25% were observed only once. The ten largest clones take up over 2.5% of the sample. Separately, the same data were catalogued under a study of T cells of mothers and their children.

The sequenced sample consisted of blood. Receptors originate from a boy aged 5-17 years in good health.

CDR3 sequence (DNA): TGTGCCAGCAGTGAAATTGGGACAGGGTCCTACGAGCAGTACGTC. This codes for CASSEIGTGSYEQYV. This chain links TRBV25-1 with TRBJ2-7; 9 bases align to TRBD1. CDR3 length: 15 amino acids. V lost 2 bases to trimming and J lost 1 base; unmatched junction nucleotides: 3. CDR1 is MGHDK and CDR2 is SYGVNS in the germline V gene.

This clonotype occurred a few times. The J gene is TRBJ1-4, the V gene TRBV10-3; no clear D. CDR3 size: 15 residues. Germline lookup yields CDR1 ENHRY and CDR2 SYGVKD. With 2 bases removed from V and 3 bases from J, the gap between germline ends came to 10 bases. CDR3 in amino acids: CAISEIGEANEKLFF. The CDR3 bases are TGTGCCATCAGTGAGATCGGGGAGGCTAATGAAAAACTGTTTTTT.

The V call is TRBV12-3 or TRBV12-4, the J call TRBJ2-2; either TRBD1 or TRBD2 may fit D (6 bases each). The CDR3 is 15 amino acids. In nucleotides, the CDR3 is TGTGCTACAAACACGGGGGCGTCGAACACCGGGGAGCTGTTTTTT. It encodes CATNTGASNTGELFF.

There are a few counts of this clonotype. This chain joins TRBV20-1 and TRBJ2-7; TRBD2 is a possible D gene (8 bases). With 6 bases removed from V and 3 bases from J, the gap between germline ends came to 18 bases. CDR1 and CDR2 from the germline V gene are DFQATT and SNEGSKA (reference sequence). The CDR3 loop spans 14 amino acids. The DNA of the CDR3 is TGCAGTGCCACGGGGGGGGACAGTTACTACGAGCAGTACTTC. As protein: CSATGGDSYYEQYF.

The rearrangement links TRBV10-3 to TRBJ2-7; D is uncertain. Trimming shortened V by 3 bases and J by 4 bases, and 13 bases separated the two germline ends. CDR1 ENHRY and CDR2 SYGVKD come from the germline V gene. This CDR3 has 14 amino acids. DNA for the CDR3: TGTGCCATCAGTGACATCGGGCGGACGTACGAGCAGTACTTC. Protein product: CAISDIGRTYEQYF.

This clonotype was found a few times. The chain joins TRBV5-1 to TRBJ2-1; 9 bases match TRBD2. V shed 4 bases, J shed 8 bases, and the junction held 10 bases outside the gene matches. CDR3 length: 15 amino acids. Germline CDR1 and CDR2: SGHRS and YFSETQ. The CDR3: CASSPRQRGVDEQFF. As DNA, the CDR3 is TGCGCCAGCAGCCCTCGCCAGCGGGGGGTCGATGAGCAGTTCTTC.

This chain joins TRBV5-1 and TRBJ2-5; 11 bases align to TRBD2. The J segment lost 7 bases and the V segment lost 4 bases, leaving 15 bases of the junction unmatched. Germline CDR1 and CDR2: SGHRS and YFSETQ. CDR3 length equals 17 residues. CDR3 nucleotide sequence: TGCGCCAGCAGCCACCGACTAGCGGGGACTCCGCGGGGGACCCAGTACTTC. Its translation: CASSHRLAGTPRGTQYF. The full variable domain, completed using reference TRBV5-1 and TRBJ2-5, is KAGVTQTPRYLIKTRGQQVTLSCSPISGHRSVSWYQQTPGQGLQFLFEYFSETQRNKGNFPGRFSGRQFSNSRSEMNVSTLELGDSALYLCASSHRLAGTPRGTQYFGPGTRLLVL.

This clonotype came up a few times. The CDR3 DNA reads as TGTGCCAGCAGCTCCGGGGTCCCTAGCACAGATACGCAGTATTTT. Translating gives CASSSGVPSTDTQYF. This chain uses TRBV5-6 with TRBJ2-3, with D possibly matching TRBD2 (5 bases). From germline, CDR1 is SGHDT and CDR2 YYEEEE. This CDR3 contains 15 residues. V lost 3 bases, J lost 0 bases, and 11 bases lay in between.

This clonotype has more than one count but fewer than ten. The rearrangement links TRBV4-2 to TRBJ2-7, with TRBD2 identical over 8 bases. V gave up 1 base and J gave up 0 bases; unmatched junction bases: 5. Germline values: CDR1 LGHNA, CDR2 YNFKEQ. The CDR3 is made up of 16 amino acids. The CDR3 nucleotides are TGTGCCAGCAGCCAAGTAAGCGGGGGACGCTCCTACGAGCAGTACTTC. This translates into CASSQVSGGRSYEQYF.

The chain uses TRBV29-1 and TRBJ2-7, with 10 bases fitting TRBD2. The CDR3 spans 14 residues. CDR1 and CDR2 from the germline V gene are SQVTM and ANQGSEA. J was trimmed by 0 bases and V by 3 bases; bases with no gene match: 2. The CDR3 reads CSVELAGGSYEQYF. DNA of the CDR3: TGCAGCGTTGAGTTAGCGGGGGGCTCCTACGAGCAGTACTTC.

This chain connects TRBV7-9 to TRBJ1-1; 7 nucleotides match TRBD1. Germline V gene data show CDR1 as SEHNR and CDR2 as FQNEAQ (reference sequence). V lost 3 bases and J lost 6; bases outside the gene matches: 1. The CDR3 is 12 amino acids. The CDR3 bases are TGTGCCAGCAGCTTGACAGGGTCTGAAGCTTTCTTT. It specifies CASSLTGSEAFF.

This clonotype has just a few counts. The J gene is TRBJ2-5, the V gene TRBV4-1; D remains unclear. The J call may be mistaken, given a closer DNA end match to TRBJ2-1. The CDR3 extends over 16 amino acids. CDR1 and CDR2 from the germline V gene are MGHRA and YSYEKL. CDR3 sequence reads: CASSQGRPGSYNEQFF. For the CDR3, the DNA is TGCGCCAGCAGCCAGGGCCGTCCGGGCAGTTACAATGAGCAGTTCTTC.

The chain combines TRBV30 with TRBJ1-2; D ambiguous. The CDR3 sequence is 13 residues long. Germline V CDR1 and CDR2: GTSNPN, SVGIG (reference sequence). The V end was cut by 6 bases, the J end by 2 bases, with 13 bases between. The CDR3 spells CACPKGSNYGYTF. The CDR3 DNA is TGTGCCTGCCCGAAGGGATCGAACTATGGCTACACCTTC.

This clonotype was picked up a small number of times. The chain has TRBV10-3 and TRBJ2-5, with TRBD1 matching over 10 bases. The junction had 8 bases not matched to a gene; V was cut back by 5 bases and J by 2 bases. CDR3 length: 16 amino acids. Germline V gene sequence: CDR1 ENHRY, CDR2 SYGVKD. Here the CDR3 DNA reads TGTGCCATCAGTTATTCGACAGGGGGCTCTCAAGAGACCCAGTACTTC. Protein: CAISYSTGGSQETQYF.

The J gene is TRBJ2-1, the V gene TRBV7-3; 12 bases agree with TRBD2. The ends lost 4 bases at V and 11 bases at J; junction bases unmatched: 18. Per the germline V gene, CDR1 is SGHTA and CDR2 is FQGTGA. The CDR3 is 18 residues long. The CDR3 DNA reads as TGTGCCAGCAGCTCCAGCGGGGGGCTAGCGGGGGGGTACCGTAAGCAGTTCTTC. Its translation is CASSSSGGLAGGYRKQFF.

This clonotype was detected a few times. The chain carries TRBV9 and TRBJ2-7, with D perhaps being TRBD1 or TRBD2 (5 bases each). The length of the CDR3 is 16 residues. V gave up 3 bases and J gave up 0 bases, with 16 bases separating them. CDR1 is SGDLS and CDR2 is YYNGEE in the germline V gene. The CDR3 nucleotides are TGTGCCAGCAGCGCCGGGGCGGGCAGGACCTCCTACGAGCAGTACTTC. Translated, it gives CASSAGAGRTSYEQYF.

The rearrangement links TRBV5-1 to TRBJ1-2, with D unclear. CDR1 SGHRS and CDR2 YFSETQ come from the germline V gene. The germline V and J ends were trimmed by 4 bases and 4 bases, with 14 bases remaining between them. This CDR3 is 14 amino acids long. In nucleotides, the CDR3 is TGCGCCAGCAGCCCTATCCCGTCCAGCTATGGCTACACCTTC. Its translation is CASSPIPSSYGYTF.

CDR3 region: CASGSGTETYEQYF. Here the CDR3 DNA reads TGTGCTAGTGGTTCCGGGACGGAGACCTACGAGCAGTACTTC. The V gene is TRBV12-5, the J gene TRBJ2-7; D may match TRBD1 or TRBD2 (5 bases each). Per the germline V gene, CDR1 is LGHNT and CDR2 is FRNRAP. The CDR3 runs 14 residues. Trimming left V 4 bases short and J 2 bases short, with 12 bases between.

The V call is TRBV28, the J call TRBJ1-2; D gene unclear. The CDR3 has 14 amino acids. From germline, CDR1 is MDHEN and CDR2 SYDVKM. V was cut by 2 bases and J by 5 bases, with 12 bases left in between. In nucleotides, the CDR3 is TGTGCCAGCAGTTTAAATGGGAAGGGATATGGCTACACCTTC. Encoded protein: CASSLNGKGYGYTF.

The gene calls are TRBV20-1 and TRBJ2-2, with D possibly matching TRBD1 (5 bases). CDR1 is DFQATT and CDR2 is SNEGSKA in the germline V gene (reference sequence). V was cut by 0 bases and J by 6 bases, with 11 bases left in between. The CDR3 is 14 amino acids. The CDR3 is CSAREAAGPGELFF. For the CDR3, the DNA is TGCAGTGCTAGAGAGGCGGCAGGGCCCGGGGAGCTGTTTTTT.

For this clonotype: Sequence at one end of the junction differs from germline and may be a read error. J is TRBJ2-2 and V is TRBV7-6; TRBD2 aligns across 7 bases. This CDR3 has 16 amino acids. The V gene's germline CDR1 is SGHVS and CDR2 FNYEAQ. The CDR3 bases are TGTGCCGGCAGCTTACTTGGCAGGGAGGGTACCGGGGAGCTGTTTTTT. Its protein product is CAGSLLGREGTGELFF.

This clonotype was detected only a few times. The CDR3 loop reads CASSQDWQGYGYTF. In DNA form, the CDR3 reads TGCGCCAGCAGCCAAGATTGGCAGGGCTATGGCTACACCTTC. The chain recombines TRBV4-1 with TRBJ1-2; D perhaps matches TRBD1 (5 bases). Germline V gene lookup returns CDR1 MGHRA and CDR2 YSYEKL. This CDR3 contains 14 residues. V was trimmed by 0 bases and J by 4 bases, leaving 9 bases between them.

This clonotype was seen ten or more times. The gene calls are TRBV29-1 and TRBJ1-2, with TRBD1 as a possible D gene (6 bases). CDR1 and CDR2 (germline): SQVTM, ANQGSEA. V gave up 4 bases and J gave up 6 bases, with 18 bases separating them. The CDR3 runs 14 residues. The CDR3 DNA is TGCAGCGTTGTCGGGGGCAGGACCCGCGATGGCTACACCTTC. Its protein is CSVVGGRTRDGYTF.

The V call is TRBV7-2, the J call TRBJ1-4; no definite D call. Germline V gives CDR1 SGHTA, CDR2 FQGNSA. This CDR3 spans 16 amino acids. V was trimmed by 3 bases and J by 8 bases, leaving 19 bases between them. CDR3 sequence: CASSFARSGPEEKLFF. The DNA of the CDR3 is TGTGCCAGCAGCTTCGCTCGGTCGGGCCCCGAGGAAAAACTGTTTTTT.

The rearrangement uses TRBV29-1 and TRBJ2-5, with TRBD2 identical over 9 bases. Germline CDR1 SQVTM, CDR2 ANQGSEA. The CDR3 length is 13 residues. The junction had 3 bases not matched to a gene; V was cut back by 6 bases and J by 1 base. The CDR3 nucleotides are TGCAGCGTCAGTAGCGGGAGCCAAGAGACCCAGTACTTC. Translating gives CSVSSGSQETQYF. The complete variable domain, with remaining parts taken from reference TRBV29-1 and TRBJ2-5, reads SAVISQKPSRDICQRGTSLTIQCQVDSQVTMMFWYRQQPGQSLTLIATANQGSEATYESGFVIDKFPISRPNLTFSTLTVSNMSPEDSSIYLCSVSSGSQETQYFGPGTRLLVL.

The chain couples TRBV12-3 or TRBV12-4 to TRBJ1-6, with D unresolved. V was cut by 4 bases and J by 9 bases, with 13 bases left in between. The CDR3 contains 14 residues. In nucleotides, the CDR3 is TGTGCCAGCAGTTCCTTGGCAGGAAGTTCACCCCTCCACTTT. Amino acids: CASSSLAGSSPLHF.

The V gene is TRBV10-3, the J gene TRBJ2-7, with D hard to call. The CDR3 spans 13 residues. In germline, CDR1 is ENHRY, CDR2 SYGVKD. Trimming shortened V by 3 bases and J by 2 bases, and 8 bases separated the two germline ends. The CDR3 spells CAISESTTYEQYF. DNA for the CDR3: TGTGCCATCAGTGAAAGCACAACCTACGAGCAGTACTTC.

This sequence joins TRBV29-1 and TRBJ2-3, with no clear D. The germline V gene has CDR1 SQVTM and CDR2 ANQGSEA. The length of the CDR3 is 15 residues. V was pared by 1 base and J by 1 base, with 12 bases between. The CDR3: CSVEAVAVGTDTQYF. Here the CDR3 DNA reads TGCAGCGTTGAAGCCGTGGCGGTGGGCACAGATACGCAGTATTTT.

The genes are TRBV6-5 and TRBJ1-4; D ambiguous. V was cut by 2 bases and J by 3 bases, with 13 bases left in between. Per the germline V gene, CDR1 is MNHEY and CDR2 is SVGAGI. The CDR3 consists of 16 residues. The CDR3 spells CASSYAFGLSNEKLFF. The CDR3 DNA sequence: TGTGCCAGCAGTTACGCGTTTGGCCTTTCTAATGAAAAACTGTTTTTT.